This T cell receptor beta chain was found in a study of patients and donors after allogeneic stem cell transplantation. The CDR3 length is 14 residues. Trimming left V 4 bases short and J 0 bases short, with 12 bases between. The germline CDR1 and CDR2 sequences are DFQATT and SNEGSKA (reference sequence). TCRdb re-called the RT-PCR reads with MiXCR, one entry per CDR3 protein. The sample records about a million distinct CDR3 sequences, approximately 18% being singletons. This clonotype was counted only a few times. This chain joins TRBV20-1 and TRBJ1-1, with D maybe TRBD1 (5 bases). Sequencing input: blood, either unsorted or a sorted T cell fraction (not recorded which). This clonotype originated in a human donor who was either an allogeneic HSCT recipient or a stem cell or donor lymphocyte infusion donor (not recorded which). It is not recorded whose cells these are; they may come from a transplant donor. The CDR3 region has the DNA TGCAGTGCTACACCGGGGCCCATGAACACTGAAGCTTTCTTT. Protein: CSATPGPMNTEAFF.